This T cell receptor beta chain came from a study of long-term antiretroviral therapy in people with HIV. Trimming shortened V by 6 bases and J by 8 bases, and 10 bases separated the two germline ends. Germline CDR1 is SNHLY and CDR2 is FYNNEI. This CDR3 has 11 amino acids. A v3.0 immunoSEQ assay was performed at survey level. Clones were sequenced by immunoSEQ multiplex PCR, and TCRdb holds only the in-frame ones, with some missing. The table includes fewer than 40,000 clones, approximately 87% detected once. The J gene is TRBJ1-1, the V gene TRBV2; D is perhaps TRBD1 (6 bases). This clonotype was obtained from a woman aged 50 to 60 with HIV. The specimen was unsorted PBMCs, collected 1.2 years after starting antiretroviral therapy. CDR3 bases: TGTGCCAGCAGCTTAGACAGGGAAGCTTTCTTT. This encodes CASSLDREAFF. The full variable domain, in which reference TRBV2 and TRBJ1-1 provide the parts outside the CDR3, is EPEVTQTPSHQVTQMGQEVILRCVPISNHLYFYWYRQILGQKVEFLVSFYNNEISEKSEIFDDQFSVERPDGSNFTLKIRSTKLEDSAMYFCASSLDREAFFGQGTRLTVV.